Each of the 29 T cell receptor beta chains below was sequenced from the same sample in a study of blood T cells in healthy people across ages. Together with a sample-barcoded 5' primer, a J-beta primer mix was included in a second PCR lasting about 6 to 11 cycles. TCRdb re-derived calls from the 5' RACE reads in MiXCR, one entry per CDR3 protein. The sample consists of hundreds of thousands of distinct CDR3 sequences, around 25% of them appearing once. A further study also used this sample, focusing on T cells of mothers and their children.

Sequenced: blood. These receptors all come from a boy aged 5 to 17 in good health.

The chain is built from TRBV7-6 and TRBJ2-3, with D unresolved. The CDR3 is 12 residues long. Germline V lookup: CDR1 SGHVS, CDR2 FNYEAQ. V lost 6 bases and J lost 8, with 12 bases in between. The CDR3 DNA reads as TGTGCCAGCAGTCCGCTGGCAGTTACGCAGTATTTT. This translates into CASSPLAVTQYF. Combining the CDR3 with reference TRBV7-6 and TRBJ2-3 gives the whole variable domain GAGVSQSPRYKVTKRGQDVALRCDPISGHVSLYWYRQALGQGPEFLTYFNYEAQQDKSGLPNDRFSAERPEGSISTLTIQRTEQRDSAMYRCASSPLAVTQYFGPGTRLTVL.

This clonotype was seen a few times. V and J are TRBV5-1 and TRBJ2-5; 9 bases are a match to TRBD1. The DNA end is more similar to TRBJ2-1, so the J call may be wrong. Looked up from germline, CDR1 is SGHRS and CDR2 is YFSETQ. This CDR3 has 15 amino acids. Here the CDR3 DNA reads TGCGCCAGCAGTCAACCGGGACAGGGTCACAATGAGCAGTTCTTC. The encoded protein is CASSQPGQGHNEQFF.

The V call is TRBV28, the J call TRBJ2-5, with D perhaps matching TRBD1 (5 bases). The J call may not be correct, given that the DNA end is closer to TRBJ2-7. CDR3 size: 15 residues. The germline gives CDR1 MDHEN, CDR2 SYDVKM. The CDR3 DNA reads TGTGCCAGCAGTGCCCTTGTGGGGCAAACCTACGAGCAGTACTTC. Its protein is CASSALVGQTYEQYF.

The J gene is TRBJ2-7, the V gene TRBV5-6; perhaps TRBD2 as D (5 bases). V lost 5 bases and J 7 bases, leaving 31 bases between the germline ends. This CDR3 region has 18 residues. Germline CDR1 reads SGHDT; CDR2 reads YYEEEE. The CDR3 sequence is CASSRKGAAGTISGEQYF. CDR3 DNA: TGTGCCAGCAGTCGTAAGGGAGCGGCGGGCACAATCTCGGGGGAGCAGTACTTC.

V gene TRBV29-1 combines with J gene TRBJ2-1; 8 positions match TRBD2. Germline V gene sequence: CDR1 SQVTM, CDR2 ANQGSEA. J was trimmed by 8 bases and V by 7 bases; bases with no gene match: 10. This CDR3 is 13 amino acids long. The CDR3 loop is CSAPGTRGYEQFF. In nucleotides, the CDR3 is TGCAGCGCCCCCGGGACTAGGGGGTATGAGCAGTTCTTC.

This clonotype came up many times. The chain couples TRBV29-1 to TRBJ1-4; D might be TRBD1 (5 bases). This CDR3 region has 14 residues. Germline V gene sequence: CDR1 SQVTM, CDR2 ANQGSEA. V shed 7 bases and J shed 3 bases, with 15 bases lying between them. CDR3 nucleotides: TGCAGCGCTCTCCCCGGGGACTCTAATGAAAAACTGTTTTTT. Its translation: CSALPGDSNEKLFF.

This chain links TRBV12-3 or TRBV12-4 with TRBJ2-5, with TRBD2 identical over 10 bases. The J call may be mistaken, given a closer DNA end match to TRBJ2-1. This CDR3 has 16 amino acids. The CDR3 bases are TGTGCCAGCAGGCTAATAGCGGGGGGTTTTAACAATGAGCAGTTCTTC. It codes for CASRLIAGGFNNEQFF.

This clonotype was observed a few times. The rearrangement joins TRBV6-1 to TRBJ1-1, with D hard to call. V was trimmed by 3 bases and J by 0 bases, leaving 8 bases between them. Germline CDR1 MNHNS, CDR2 SASEGT. CDR3 length equals 14 residues. CDR3 sequence reads: CASSETPLNTEAFF. In DNA form, the CDR3 reads TGTGCCAGCAGTGAGACACCTTTGAACACTGAAGCTTTCTTT.

The V call is TRBV12-5, the J call TRBJ2-5, with a weak D call TRBD2 (7 bases). This CDR3 has 14 residues. CDR1 and CDR2 (germline): LGHNT, FRNRAP. Trimming shortened V by 2 bases and J by 2 bases, and 9 bases separated the two germline ends. The CDR3 reads CASGLRGGQETQYF. The CDR3 coding sequence is TGTGCTAGTGGTTTGAGGGGGGGACAAGAGACCCAGTACTTC.

The V and J genes are TRBV6-1 and TRBJ1-5; D is possibly TRBD1 (5 bases). Germline CDR1 reads MNHNS; CDR2 reads SASEGT. Trimming removed 4 bases at V and 0 bases at J, with 10 bases between. The CDR3 runs to 15 residues. For the CDR3, the DNA is TGTGCCAGCAGTGTCGACAGAAATAGCAATCAGCCCCAGCATTTT. It is translated as CASSVDRNSNQPQHF.

The chain employs TRBV20-1 and TRBJ2-2; 10 bases agree with TRBD2. V lost 5 bases to trimming and J lost 5 bases; unmatched junction nucleotides: 2. CDR1 is DFQATT and CDR2 is SNEGSKA in the germline V gene (reference sequence). This CDR3 comprises 13 residues. The CDR3 DNA reads TGCAGTGCTCCTAGCGGGAGTACCGGGGAGCTGTTTTTT. Translated: CSAPSGSTGELFF.

This clonotype was detected only a few times. V gene TRBV28 combines with J gene TRBJ2-7; the match to TRBD1 covers 7 bases. The CDR3 consists of 14 residues. The germline V gene has CDR1 MDHEN and CDR2 SYDVKM. V shed 1 base and J 3 bases; nucleotides not matched to a gene: 3. CDR3 nucleotide sequence: TGTGCCAGCAGTTTATCGGACAGGAGCTACGAGCAGTACTTC. Translating gives CASSLSDRSYEQYF.

The genes are TRBV11-3 and TRBJ2-3; TRBD2 matches at 10 bases. V lost 3 bases to trimming and J lost 4 bases; unmatched junction nucleotides: 7. The CDR3 covers 16 residues. The germline V gene has CDR1 SGHNT and CDR2 YENEEA. The CDR3 DNA is TGTGCCAGCAGCTTTAGACTAGCGGGTGAAGCAGATACGCAGTATTTT. It is translated as CASSFRLAGEADTQYF.

CDR3 residues: CASSHEERANEKLFF. CDR3 DNA: TGTGCCAGCAGCCACGAAGAACGGGCTAATGAAAAACTGTTTTTT. The J gene is TRBJ1-4, the V gene TRBV5-6; D is undetermined. The CDR3 has 15 amino acids. CDR1 is SGHDT and CDR2 is YYEEEE in the germline V gene. V lost 4 bases and J lost 3, with 13 bases in between.

This clonotype was counted ten times or more. V and J are TRBV5-1 and TRBJ2-5; D gene unclear. With the DNA end fitting TRBJ2-1 better, the J assignment may be wrong. Germline V gene lookup returns CDR1 SGHRS and CDR2 YFSETQ. The CDR3 consists of 13 residues. The CDR3 DNA follows: TGCGCCAGCAGCCAAGAACCATACAATGAGCAGTTCTTC. Translated, it gives CASSQEPYNEQFF.

This clonotype was observed a handful of times. V usage is TRBV29-1 and J usage is TRBJ1-4, with a tentative D call TRBD1 (5 bases). Germline V lookup: CDR1 SQVTM, CDR2 ANQGSEA. This CDR3 is 11 amino acids long. V was trimmed by 6 bases and J by 11 bases, leaving 13 bases between them. CDR3 in amino acids: CSVPTGGKLFF. The CDR3 bases are TGCAGCGTCCCTACTGGGGGGAAACTGTTTTTT.

In its sample, this clonotype was seen a few times. The V and J genes are TRBV11-2 and TRBJ1-4; D gene uncertain. The germline V gene encodes CDR1 SGHAT and CDR2 FQNNGV. The ends were cut back, 4 bases at V and 5 bases at J, with 8 bases in the middle. This CDR3 is 13 amino acids long. The CDR3 here is CASSSAGNEKLFF. In DNA form, the CDR3 reads TGTGCCAGCAGCTCCGCCGGGAATGAAAAACTGTTTTTT.

This chain joins TRBV6-2 or TRBV6-3 and TRBJ2-5; TRBD2 might be the D (6 bases). The V gene lost 4 bases and the J gene lost 3 bases, with 18 bases spanning the gap. This CDR3 comprises 16 residues. The germline V gene encodes CDR1 MNHEY and CDR2 SVGEGT. The CDR3 loop reads CASSSLLSRREETQYF. As DNA, the CDR3 is TGTGCCAGCAGTTCCCTCTTGAGCAGGAGGGAAGAGACCCAGTACTTC.

The rearrangement uses TRBV12-3 or TRBV12-4 and TRBJ2-4, with D perhaps TRBD1 (5 bases). CDR3 size: 17 residues. V lost 5 bases, J lost 2 bases, and 19 bases lay in between. CDR3 sequence (DNA): TGTGCCAGCAGTGACCCACGACAGAGAAGTACCAAAAACATTCAGTACTTC. This codes for CASSDPRQRSTKNIQYF.

The chain is built from TRBV18 and TRBJ2-3; D is unclear. V was trimmed by 0 bases and J by 6 bases, leaving 13 bases between them. Germline CDR1 KGHSH, CDR2 LQKENI. The CDR3 length is 15 residues. The CDR3 loop reads CASSPPVRSRDTQYF. The DNA of the CDR3 is TGTGCCAGCTCACCACCTGTCCGTTCCCGGGATACGCAGTATTTT.

V usage is TRBV10-3 and J usage is TRBJ2-1; a possible D gene is TRBD1 (6 bases). Trimming removed 4 bases at V and 5 bases at J, with 15 bases between. CDR3 length equals 15 residues. The germline gives CDR1 ENHRY, CDR2 SYGVKD. DNA for the CDR3: TGTGCCATCAGTGGCGAGGACAGAACTAACAATGAGCAGTTCTTC. Translated, it gives CAISGEDRTNNEQFF.

The rearrangement links TRBV5-6 to TRBJ2-5; no definite D call. CDR3 size: 13 residues. The V end was cut by 4 bases, the J end by 4 bases, with 11 bases between. The germline gives CDR1 SGHDT, CDR2 YYEEEE. CDR3 sequence: CASSGLPRETQYF. The CDR3 DNA reads TGTGCCAGCAGCGGCCTCCCTCGAGAGACCCAGTACTTC.

For the CDR3, the DNA is TGTGCCAGCAGCTTTTCCAGGGGTAGTACAGATACGCAGTATTTT. Protein product: CASSFSRGSTDTQYF. The chain uses TRBV7-9 and TRBJ2-3; a possible D gene is TRBD1 (6 bases). This CDR3 comprises 15 residues. V was trimmed by 3 bases and J by 3 bases, leaving 13 bases between them. Germline V gene data show CDR1 as SEHNR and CDR2 as FQNEAQ (reference sequence).

This clonotype showed up just a few times. The chain combines TRBV7-6 with TRBJ2-1; D unresolved. The tail of the sequence fits TRBJ2-5 better, so the J call may be wrong. This CDR3 contains 13 residues. CDR1 is SGHVS, CDR2 FNYEAQ, per germline. The CDR3 DNA follows: TGTGCCAGCAGCTTAAATCCGACCGAGACCCAGTACTTC. This sequence encodes CASSLNPTETQYF.

J is TRBJ2-7 and V is TRBV20-1, with D hard to call. Trimming stripped 3 bases from V and 5 bases from J, with 14 bases between. CDR3 length equals 13 residues. Germline CDR1 reads DFQATT; CDR2 reads SNEGSKA (reference sequence). In DNA form, the CDR3 reads TGCAGTGCTAGGGTACCTAGTCTCGACGAGCAGTACTTC. It specifies CSARVPSLDEQYF.

V gene TRBV20-1 combines with J gene TRBJ2-1, with 8 bases matching TRBD2. The J call may be wrong; the DNA end is better matched by TRBJ2-5. The CDR3 is made up of 14 amino acids. Per the germline V gene, CDR1 is DFQATT and CDR2 is SNEGSKA (reference sequence). CDR3 sequence: CSAGTSGTSGTQYF. The CDR3 DNA reads as TGCAGTGCTGGGACTAGTGGGACCTCTGGGACCCAGTACTTC.

In regard to this clonotype: One junction end disagrees with the germline gene, perhaps due to a read error. The chain links TRBV27 to TRBJ1-4; D gene ambiguous. CDR3 length: 15 residues. The germline gives CDR1 MNHEY, CDR2 SMNVEV (reference sequence). Here the CDR3 reads CASRQTFRGNEKLFF. The CDR3 DNA sequence: TGCGCCAGCAGACAAACCTTTCGGGGTAATGAAAAACTGTTTTTT.

In this sample, this clonotype turned up once. V gene TRBV20-1 combines with J gene TRBJ1-1; 7 nucleotides match TRBD1. This CDR3 spans 15 amino acids. J gave up 1 base and V 0 bases, and 5 bases lay outside the gene matches. Germline-derived CDR1 and CDR2 are DFQATT and SNEGSKA (reference sequence). CDR3 nucleotides: TGCAGTGCTAGAGATAGGGGGCCCTGGAACACTGAAGCTTTCTTT. This translates into CSARDRGPWNTEAFF.

In this sample, this clonotype turned up a few times. The rearrangement uses TRBV4-2 and TRBJ2-5, with 14 bases identical to TRBD2. Germline CDR1 and CDR2: LGHNA and YNFKEQ. After removal of 4 bases from V and 7 bases from J, the junction contained 29 bases not matched to a gene. CDR3 length: 23 amino acids. The CDR3 sequence is CASSRPTSRLAGGPELSFGTQYF. The CDR3 region has the DNA TGTGCCAGCAGCCGACCCACAAGCCGACTAGCGGGAGGGCCCGAATTGTCCTTTGGGACCCAGTACTTC.